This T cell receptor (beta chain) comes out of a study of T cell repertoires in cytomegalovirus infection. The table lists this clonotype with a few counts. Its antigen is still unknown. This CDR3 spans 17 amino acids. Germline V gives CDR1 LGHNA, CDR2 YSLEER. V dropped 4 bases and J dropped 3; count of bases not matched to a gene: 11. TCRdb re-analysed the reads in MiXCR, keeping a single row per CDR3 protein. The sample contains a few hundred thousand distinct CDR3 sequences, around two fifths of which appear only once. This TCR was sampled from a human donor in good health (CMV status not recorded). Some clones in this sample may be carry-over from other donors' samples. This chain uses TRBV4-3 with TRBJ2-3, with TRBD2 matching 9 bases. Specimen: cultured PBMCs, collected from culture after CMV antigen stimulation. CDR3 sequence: CASSRAAVAGATDTQYF. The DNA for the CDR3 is TGCGCCAGCAGCCGGGCTGCCGTAGCGGGAGCGACAGATACGCAGTATTTT.